What follows are 17 T cell receptor beta chains derived from one specimen sequenced in a study of radiotherapy plus CTLA-4 blockade in lung cancer. Measured with immunoSEQ multiplex PCR; TCRdb has only the in-frame clones, and not every one. Of 40,000 or so clones listed, approximately 68% are singletons. This specimen was peripheral blood, taken from a patient treated with radiotherapy plus ipilimumab. The receptors were gathered from a human donor with non-small cell lung cancer who had stable disease on radiotherapy plus ipilimumab.

On this clone: One junction end does not reproduce the germline sequence, and a read error may be involved. The chain has TRBV5-5 and TRBJ2-7; no firm D call. CDR3 size: 15 residues. Germline CDR1 and CDR2: SGHKS and YYEKEE (reference sequence). The CDR3 region is CASRLEMQYSYEQYF. Written as DNA, the CDR3 is TGTGCCAGCAGGTTGGAAATGCAGTACAGCTACGAGCAGTACTTC. The variable domain in full, completed from reference TRBV5-5 and TRBJ2-7, reads DAGVTQSPTHLIKTRGQQVTLRCSPISGHKSVSWYQQVLGQGPQFIFQYYEKEERGRGNFPDRFSARQFPNYSSELNVNALLLGDSALYLCASRLEMQYSYEQYFGPGTRLTVT.

This clone was recorded only once. The J gene is TRBJ2-7, the V gene TRBV5-5, with D unclear. The ends were cut back, 3 bases at V and 2 bases at J, with 3 bases in the middle. There are 11 residues in the CDR3. CDR1 is SGHKS, CDR2 YYEKEE, per germline (reference sequence). CDR3 protein: CASSSAYEQYF. CDR3 bases: TGTGCCAGCAGCTCCGCCTACGAGCAGTACTTC.

The chain carries TRBV5-4 and TRBJ1-1; weak D call: TRBD1 (5 bases). This CDR3 region has 15 residues. The V end lost 0 bases, the J end lost 0 bases, and 9 bases lay between the germline ends. Germline-derived CDR1 and CDR2 are SGHNT and YYREEE (reference sequence). The CDR3 loop reads CASSLDQGMNTEAFF. The DNA of the CDR3 is TGTGCCAGCAGCTTGGACCAGGGCATGAACACTGAAGCTTTCTTT.

This chain connects TRBV11-3 to TRBJ2-1; TRBD2 matches 9 bases. The CDR3 runs 18 residues. The germline V gene encodes CDR1 SGHNT and CDR2 YENEEA. The trim removed 3 bases at V and 7 bases at J, leaving 16 bases unmatched. CDR3 region: CASSLGFSRRGGKNEQFF. Written as DNA, the CDR3 is TGTGCCAGCAGCTTGGGGTTTTCTCGGCGGGGGGGCAAAAATGAGCAGTTCTTC. The whole variable domain, filled in from reference TRBV11-3 and TRBJ2-1, reads EAGVVQSPRYKIIEKKQPVAFWCNPISGHNTLYWYLQNLGQGPELLIRYENEEAVDDSQLPKDRFSAERLKGVDSTLKIQPAELGDSAVYLCASSLGFSRRGGKNEQFFGPGTRLTVL.

CDR3 in DNA: TGTGCCAGCTCACCGATAAGGGGGAGAGAGACCCAGTACTTC. Its protein is CASSPIRGRETQYF. The chain recombines TRBV18 with TRBJ2-5; D perhaps matches TRBD1 (6 bases). V gave up 3 bases and J gave up 4 bases, with 12 bases separating them. This CDR3 has 14 amino acids. The germline V gene encodes CDR1 KGHSH and CDR2 LQKENI.

This chain joins TRBV7-2 and TRBJ1-2; 9 bases match TRBD1. The V segment lost 5 bases and the J segment 4 bases; nucleotides outside the gene matches: 5. This CDR3 has 14 amino acids. Germline CDR1 and CDR2: SGHTA and FQGNSA. CDR3 residues: CASSRGQGRYGYTF. The DNA of the CDR3 is TGTGCCAGCAGCCGAGGACAGGGGCGCTATGGCTACACCTTC.

This chain uses TRBV10-3 with TRBJ2-5, with D possibly being TRBD2 (6 bases). V shed 3 bases and J shed 2 bases, with 13 bases lying between them. The CDR3 length is 15 residues. CDR1 and CDR2 (germline): ENHRY, SYGVKD. CDR3 DNA: TGTGCCATCAGTGATCCTGGGCGGGGTCAAGAGACCCAGTACTTC. Translated: CAISDPGRGQETQYF.

V usage is TRBV19 and J usage is TRBJ2-1, with TRBD1 as a possible D gene (6 bases). V gave up 7 bases and J gave up 4 bases, with 14 bases separating them. This CDR3 has 14 amino acids. Germline values: CDR1 LNHDA, CDR2 SQIVND (reference sequence). The CDR3 protein is CASNPGQGYNEQFF. Written as DNA, the CDR3 is TGTGCCAGTAACCCGGGACAAGGGTACAATGAGCAGTTCTTC.

The CDR3 loop reads CASSGGDETQYF. The CDR3 DNA follows: TGTGCCAGCTCAGGCGGGGACGAGACCCAGTACTTC. The chain combines TRBV18 with TRBJ2-5; the D gene is possibly TRBD2 (6 bases). V dropped 5 bases and J dropped 5 bases, with 9 bases sitting between them. Germline CDR1 KGHSH, CDR2 LQKENI. This CDR3 comprises 12 residues. The variable domain in full, completed from reference TRBV18 and TRBJ2-5, reads NAGVMQNPRHLVRRRGQEARLRCSPMKGHSHVYWYRQLPEEGLKFMVYLQKENIIDESGMPKERFSAEFPKEGPSILRIQQVVRGDSAAYFCASSGGDETQYFGPGTRLLVL.

The gene calls are TRBV18 and TRBJ2-7, with 9 bases aligning to TRBD2. Germline V lookup: CDR1 KGHSH, CDR2 LQKENI. The length of the CDR3 is 15 residues. With V trimmed by 4 bases and J by 2 bases, 6 bases remained unmatched. The CDR3 DNA reads TGTGCCAGCTCACAGACAGCGGGGGGCACCTACGAGCAGTACTTC. It codes for CASSQTAGGTYEQYF.

The chain couples TRBV25-1 to TRBJ2-1; 10 nucleotides agree with TRBD2. CDR3 length: 16 amino acids. Germline V lookup: CDR1 MGHDK, CDR2 SYGVNS. The trim removed 3 bases at V and 3 bases at J, leaving 5 bases unmatched. The CDR3 reads CASSEASGGHYNEQFF. In DNA form, the CDR3 reads TGTGCCAGCAGTGAGGCTAGCGGGGGACACTACAATGAGCAGTTCTTC.

This chain connects TRBV6-6 to TRBJ1-2; D remains ambiguous. CDR1 is MNHNY, CDR2 SVGAGI, per germline (reference sequence). Between the trimmed V and J ends, which lost 2 bases and 5 bases, there was a span of 9 bases. This CDR3 has 13 amino acids. The chain's CDR3 is CASSYTAQYGYTF. CDR3 sequence (DNA): TGTGCCAGCAGTTACACCGCCCAGTATGGCTACACCTTC.

The J gene is TRBJ1-1, the V gene TRBV6-1; no reliable D call. This CDR3 region has 14 residues. Germline V gives CDR1 MNHNS, CDR2 SASEGT. The V end lost 7 bases, the J end lost 1 base, and 13 bases lay between the germline ends. CDR3 DNA sequence: TGTGCCAGCAAGAGGGAGTGGACGAACACTGAAGCTTTCTTT. Encoded protein: CASKREWTNTEAFF.

This clone was seen just once. The chain recombines TRBV25-1 with TRBJ1-1; possibly TRBD1 for D (6 bases). The CDR3 spans 13 residues. Germline V CDR1 and CDR2: MGHDK, SYGVNS. The ends were cut back, 4 bases at V and 5 bases at J, with 11 bases in the middle. The CDR3 DNA is TGTGCCAGCAGTGCGACAGGACAAACTGAAGCTTTCTTT. This translates into CASSATGQTEAFF.

The chain employs TRBV5-1 and TRBJ2-5, with a possible D match to TRBD1 (6 bases). The V and J ends lost 2 bases and 5 bases respectively, with 10 bases between them. Germline values: CDR1 SGHRS, CDR2 YFSETQ. CDR3 length equals 13 residues. The CDR3 region has the DNA TGCGCCAGCAGCTTAGGGGGTTCGGAGACCCAGTACTTC. Protein: CASSLGGSETQYF.

The V gene is TRBV27, the J gene TRBJ2-7, with D possibly TRBD1 on 7 matching bases. The germline CDR1 and CDR2 sequences are MNHEY and SMNVEV (reference sequence). The CDR3 extends over 12 amino acids. V lost 6 bases, J lost 6 bases, and 12 bases lay in between. The CDR3 region is CASRRQGGEQYF. The CDR3, as DNA: TGTGCCAGCAGGAGACAGGGAGGCGAGCAGTACTTC.

This chain uses TRBV7-7 with TRBJ2-1; 7 positions match TRBD1. Germline CDR1 reads SSHAT; CDR2 reads FNYEAQ (reference sequence). V trimming: 6 bases; J trimming: 8 bases; junction bases outside the gene matches: 7. The CDR3 totals 13 residues. The CDR3 DNA reads TGTGCCAGCAGTCCAGGGGGTGGGGATGAGCAGTTCTTC. Translated: CASSPGGGDEQFF.